The 15 T cell receptor beta chains reported below all come from one sample, sequenced in a study of T cell responses to AZD1222 COVID-19 vaccine. Generated by immunoSEQ multiplex PCR, the TCRdb table keeps only in-frame clones and is missing some. The profile shows about 72,000 clones, approximately 90% of them singletons. The sequencing here drew on peripheral blood, taken 28 days after the second AZD1222 dose. These TCRs come from an adult who received the AZD1222 COVID-19 vaccine.

The chain employs TRBV11-3 and TRBJ1-1, with no clear D. This CDR3 has 14 amino acids. Germline loops: CDR1 SGHNT, CDR2 YENEEA. The V end lost 3 bases, the J end lost 6 bases, and 14 bases lay between the germline ends. This CDR3 is CASSFGRVIAEAFF. As DNA, the CDR3 is TGTGCCAGCAGCTTTGGCCGGGTGATCGCTGAAGCTTTCTTT.

CDR3 loop: CASLGQDNEKLFF. DNA for the CDR3: TGTGCCAGCCTCGGACAGGATAATGAAAAACTGTTTTTT. The V gene is TRBV2, the J gene TRBJ1-4; TRBD1 matches 7 bases. Per germline, CDR1 SNHLY and CDR2 FYNNEI. J gave up 4 bases and V 8 bases, and 4 bases lay outside the gene matches. CDR3 length: 13 amino acids.

V and J are TRBV27 and TRBJ2-7; 9 bases are shared with TRBD1. From germline, CDR1 is MNHEY and CDR2 SMNVEV (reference sequence). The CDR3 spans 15 residues. V gave up 5 bases and J gave up 2 bases; unmatched junction bases: 7. The DNA for the CDR3 is TGTGCCAGCAGTCCCCGCCGGGACAGGGCCTACGAGCAGTACTTC. This encodes CASSPRRDRAYEQYF.

The V gene is TRBV6-2 or TRBV6-3, the J gene TRBJ2-2, with D unresolved. Deletions cut 3 bases from V and 7 bases from J, with 9 bases between. The CDR3 loop spans 13 amino acids. Germline-derived CDR1 and CDR2 are MNHEY and SVGEGT. CDR3 in amino acids: CASSYLMGGELFF. DNA for the CDR3: TGTGCCAGCAGTTATTTGATGGGCGGGGAGCTGTTTTTT.

The chain employs TRBV4-1 and TRBJ1-5; 7 bases are a match to TRBD1. V dropped 0 bases and J dropped 2; count of bases not matched to a gene: 7. CDR1 and CDR2 from the germline V gene are MGHRA and YSYEKL. CDR3 length: 17 amino acids. CDR3 loop: CASSQDIRTGRNQPQHF. CDR3 DNA sequence: TGCGCCAGCAGCCAAGACATTAGGACAGGCCGCAATCAGCCCCAGCATTTT.

The V and J genes are TRBV6-5 and TRBJ2-2; no firm D call. Trimming cost V 1 base and J 6 bases, with 6 bases left between them. CDR3 length equals 13 residues. Looked up from germline, CDR1 is MNHEY and CDR2 is SVGAGI. CDR3 in DNA: TGTGCCAGCAGTTACTTGGAATCCGGGGAGCTGTTTTTT. This translates into CASSYLESGELFF.

V gene TRBV7-9 combines with J gene TRBJ2-1; 15 bases are shared with TRBD2. Losses at the gene ends were 3 bases for V and 0 bases for J; bases not matched to a gene: 6. In germline, CDR1 is SEHNR, CDR2 FQNEAQ (reference sequence). This CDR3 spans 19 amino acids. The CDR3 nucleotides read TGTGCCAGCAGCTTCCCGGGGACTAGCGGGAGGTACTCCTACAATGAGCAGTTCTTC. Amino acid sequence: CASSFPGTSGRYSYNEQFF.

The gene calls are TRBV9 and TRBJ1-4; 8 nucleotides line up with TRBD1. The J segment lost 2 bases and the V segment lost 3 bases, leaving 6 bases of the junction unmatched. Germline values: CDR1 SGDLS, CDR2 YYNGEE. This CDR3 contains 16 residues. The CDR3 loop is CASSAGTGLTNEKLFF. As DNA, the CDR3 is TGTGCCAGCAGCGCTGGGACAGGCCTTACTAATGAAAAACTGTTTTTT.

This chain links TRBV28 with TRBJ2-7, with unresolved D. The V gene lost 1 base and the J gene lost 6 bases, with 10 bases spanning the gap. This CDR3 has 13 residues. The germline V gene has CDR1 MDHEN and CDR2 SYDVKM. DNA of the CDR3: TGTGCCAGCAGTTTATCTGAAGTCCTCGAGCAGTACTTC. It encodes CASSLSEVLEQYF.

Comment on this clone: Relative to the germline gene, one junction end is altered; a read error may explain this. The V gene is TRBV18, the J gene TRBJ1-2; D might be TRBD1 (5 bases). Germline V gene lookup returns CDR1 KGHSH and CDR2 LQKENI. The CDR3 loop spans 13 amino acids. The CDR3 DNA follows: TGTGCCAGCTCCCCACCCGGGGCCTATGGCTACACCTTC. Amino acids: CASSPPGAYGYTF.

The V gene is TRBV2, the J gene TRBJ1-6; no reliable D call. Germline values: CDR1 SNHLY, CDR2 FYNNEI. Trimming pared 4 bases from V and 7 bases from J, leaving 8 bases between. The CDR3 runs 13 residues. The CDR3 coding sequence is TGTGCCAGCAGTGCACAGTACAATTCACCCCTCCACTTT. It encodes CASSAQYNSPLHF.

The chain couples TRBV13 to TRBJ2-2; 9 bases fit TRBD2. V shed 2 bases, J shed 5 bases, and the junction held 9 bases outside the gene matches. The CDR3 contains 17 residues. CDR1 PRHDT and CDR2 FYEKMQ come from the germline V gene (reference sequence). The CDR3, as DNA: TGTGCCAGCAGCTTACGGCGGGAGGGCCAAGGGACCGGGGAGCTGTTTTTT. Protein sequence: CASSLRREGQGTGELFF.

The chain links TRBV5-1 to TRBJ1-4; no clear D. This CDR3 is 17 amino acids long. CDR1 SGHRS and CDR2 YFSETQ come from the germline V gene. V was pared by 7 bases and J by 6 bases, with 25 bases between. The CDR3 loop is CASRSLEDPQEDEKLFF. The CDR3 bases are TGCGCCAGCCGAAGCTTGGAGGACCCCCAAGAAGATGAAAAACTGTTTTTT.

V usage is TRBV5-1 and J usage is TRBJ2-7; TRBD1 matches at 8 bases. The ends lost 4 bases at V and 1 base at J; junction bases unmatched: 7. The germline V gene has CDR1 SGHRS and CDR2 YFSETQ. CDR3 length: 15 residues. As DNA, the CDR3 is TGCGCCAGCAGCCCCGGGACAGGTACTTCCTACGAGCAGTACTTC. It encodes CASSPGTGTSYEQYF.

The chain has TRBV27 and TRBJ2-3, with D perhaps assigned TRBD1 or TRBD2 (6 bases each). V lost 8 bases to trimming and J lost 6 bases, with 24 bases between them. Per germline, CDR1 MNHEY and CDR2 SMNVEV (reference sequence). The CDR3 is made up of 16 amino acids. The CDR3 loop reads CASCPLGGRSQDTQYF. As DNA, the CDR3 is TGTGCCAGCTGCCCACTAGGGGGGAGATCACAGGATACGCAGTATTTT.